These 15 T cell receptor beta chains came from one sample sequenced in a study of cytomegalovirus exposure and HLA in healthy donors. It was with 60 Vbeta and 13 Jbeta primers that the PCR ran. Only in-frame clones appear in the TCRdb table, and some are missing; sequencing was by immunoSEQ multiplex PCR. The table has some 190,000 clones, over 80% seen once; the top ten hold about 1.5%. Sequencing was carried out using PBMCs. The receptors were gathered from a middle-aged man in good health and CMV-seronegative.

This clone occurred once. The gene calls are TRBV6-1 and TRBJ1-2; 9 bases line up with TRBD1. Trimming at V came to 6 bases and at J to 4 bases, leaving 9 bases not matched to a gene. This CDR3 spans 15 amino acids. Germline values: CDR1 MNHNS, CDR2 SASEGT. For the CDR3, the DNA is TGTGCCAGCAGGGAGCGGACAGGGGTCGGCTATGGCTACACCTTC. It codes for CASRERTGVGYGYTF.

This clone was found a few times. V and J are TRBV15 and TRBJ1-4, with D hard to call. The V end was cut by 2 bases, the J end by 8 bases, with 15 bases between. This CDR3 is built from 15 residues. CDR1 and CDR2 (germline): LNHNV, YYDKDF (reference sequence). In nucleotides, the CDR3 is TGTGCCACCAGCAGATTGCGTGGACTCCAGGAAAAACTGTTTTTT. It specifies CATSRLRGLQEKLFF.

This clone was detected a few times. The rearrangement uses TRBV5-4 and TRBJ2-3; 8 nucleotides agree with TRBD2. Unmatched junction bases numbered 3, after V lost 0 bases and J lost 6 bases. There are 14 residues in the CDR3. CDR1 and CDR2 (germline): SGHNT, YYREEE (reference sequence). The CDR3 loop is CASSLAGGGDTQYF. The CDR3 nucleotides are TGTGCCAGCAGCTTGGCGGGCGGGGGGGATACGCAGTATTTT.

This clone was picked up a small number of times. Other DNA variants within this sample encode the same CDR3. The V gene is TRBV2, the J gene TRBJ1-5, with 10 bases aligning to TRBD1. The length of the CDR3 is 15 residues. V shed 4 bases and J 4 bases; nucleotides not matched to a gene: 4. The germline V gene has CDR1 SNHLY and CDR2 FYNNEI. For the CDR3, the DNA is TGTGCCAGCAGTGGACCGGGACAGGGGAATCAGCCCCAGCATTTT. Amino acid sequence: CASSGPGQGNQPQHF.

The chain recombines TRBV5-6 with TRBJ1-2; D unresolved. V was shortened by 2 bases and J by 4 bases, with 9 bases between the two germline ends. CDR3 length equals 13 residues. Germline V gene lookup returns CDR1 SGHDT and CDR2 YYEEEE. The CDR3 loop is CASSFTRIYGYTF. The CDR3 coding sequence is TGTGCCAGCAGCTTTACCAGGATCTATGGCTACACCTTC.

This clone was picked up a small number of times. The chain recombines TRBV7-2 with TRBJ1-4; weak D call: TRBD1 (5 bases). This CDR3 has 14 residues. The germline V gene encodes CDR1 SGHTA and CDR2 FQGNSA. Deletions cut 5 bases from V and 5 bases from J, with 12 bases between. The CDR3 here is CASSPGLANEKLFF. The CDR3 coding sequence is TGTGCCAGCAGCCCGGGACTGGCCAATGAAAAACTGTTTTTT. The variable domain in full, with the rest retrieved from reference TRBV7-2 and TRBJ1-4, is GAGVSQSPSNKVTEKGKDVELRCDPISGHTALYWYRQSLGQGLEFLIYFQGNSAPDKSGLPSDRFSAERTGGSVSTLTIQRTQQEDSAVYLCASSPGLANEKLFFGSGTQLSVL.

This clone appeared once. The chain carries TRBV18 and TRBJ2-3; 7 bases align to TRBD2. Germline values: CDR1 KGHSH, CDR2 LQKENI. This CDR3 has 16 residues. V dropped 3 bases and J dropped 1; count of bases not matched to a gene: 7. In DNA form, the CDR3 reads TGTGCCAGCTCACCTAATGGCGCGGGGGGCACAGATACGCAGTATTTT. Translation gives CASSPNGAGGTDTQYF. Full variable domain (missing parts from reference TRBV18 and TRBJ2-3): NAGVMQNPRHLVRRRGQEARLRCSPMKGHSHVYWYRQLPEEGLKFMVYLQKENIIDESGMPKERFSAEFPKEGPSILRIQQVVRGDSAAYFCASSPNGAGGTDTQYFGPGTRLTVL.

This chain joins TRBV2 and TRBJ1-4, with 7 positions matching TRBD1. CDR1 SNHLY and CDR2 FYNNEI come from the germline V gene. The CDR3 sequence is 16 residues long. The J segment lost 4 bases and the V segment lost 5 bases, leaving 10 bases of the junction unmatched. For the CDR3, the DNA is TGTGCCAGCAGTAGGGGCAGAGCAGGGGGTAATGAAAAACTGTTTTTT. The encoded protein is CASSRGRAGGNEKLFF. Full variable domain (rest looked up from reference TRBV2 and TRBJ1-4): EPEVTQTPSHQVTQMGQEVILRCVPISNHLYFYWYRQILGQKVEFLVSFYNNEISEKSEIFDDQFSVERPDGSNFTLKIRSTKLEDSAMYFCASSRGRAGGNEKLFFGSGTQLSVL.

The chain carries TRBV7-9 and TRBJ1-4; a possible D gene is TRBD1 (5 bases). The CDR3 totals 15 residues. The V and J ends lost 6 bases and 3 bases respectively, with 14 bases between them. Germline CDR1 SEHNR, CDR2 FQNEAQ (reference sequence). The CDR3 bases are TGTGCCAGCAGTTCCAACAGGAATTCTAATGAAAAACTGTTTTTT. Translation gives CASSSNRNSNEKLFF.

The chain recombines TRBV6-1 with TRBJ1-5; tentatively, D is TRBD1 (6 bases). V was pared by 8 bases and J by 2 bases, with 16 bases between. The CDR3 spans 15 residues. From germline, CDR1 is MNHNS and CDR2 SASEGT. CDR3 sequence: CASCSQGTGNQPQHF. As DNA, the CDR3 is TGTGCCAGCTGTTCACAGGGTACTGGCAATCAGCCCCAGCATTTT.

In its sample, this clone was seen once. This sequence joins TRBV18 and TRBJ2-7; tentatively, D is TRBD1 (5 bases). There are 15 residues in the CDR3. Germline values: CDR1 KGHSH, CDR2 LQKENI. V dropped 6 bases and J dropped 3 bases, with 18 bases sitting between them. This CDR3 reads CASSRGGAGYYEQYF. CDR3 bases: TGTGCCAGCTCCCGAGGTGGGGCAGGATACTACGAGCAGTACTTC. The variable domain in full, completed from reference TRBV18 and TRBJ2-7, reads NAGVMQNPRHLVRRRGQEARLRCSPMKGHSHVYWYRQLPEEGLKFMVYLQKENIIDESGMPKERFSAEFPKEGPSILRIQQVVRGDSAAYFCASSRGGAGYYEQYFGPGTRLTVT.

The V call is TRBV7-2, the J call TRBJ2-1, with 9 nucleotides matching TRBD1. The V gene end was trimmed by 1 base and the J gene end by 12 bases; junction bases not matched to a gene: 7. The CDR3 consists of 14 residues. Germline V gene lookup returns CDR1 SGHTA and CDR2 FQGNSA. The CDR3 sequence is CASSLDKDRGWQFF. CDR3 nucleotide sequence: TGTGCCAGCAGCTTAGATAAGGACAGGGGTTGGCAGTTCTTC.

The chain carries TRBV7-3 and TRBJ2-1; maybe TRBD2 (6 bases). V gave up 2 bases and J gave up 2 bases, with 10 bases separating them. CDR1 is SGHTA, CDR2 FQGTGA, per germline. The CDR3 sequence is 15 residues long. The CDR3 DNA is TGTGCCAGCAGCTTAGGGCGGGAACCCTACAATGAGCAGTTCTTC. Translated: CASSLGREPYNEQFF. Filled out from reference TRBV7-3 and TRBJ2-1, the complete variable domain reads GAGVSQTPSNKVTEKGKYVELRCDPISGHTALYWYRQSLGQGPEFLIYFQGTGAADDSGLPNDRFFAVRPEGSVSTLKIQRTERGDSAVYLCASSLGREPYNEQFFGPGTRLTVL.

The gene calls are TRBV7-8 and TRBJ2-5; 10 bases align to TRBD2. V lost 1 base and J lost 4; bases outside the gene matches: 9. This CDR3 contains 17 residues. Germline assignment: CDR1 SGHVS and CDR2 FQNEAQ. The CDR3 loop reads CASSLEAGGLLRETQYF. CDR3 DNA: TGTGCCAGCAGCTTAGAAGCGGGGGGGCTTTTAAGAGAGACCCAGTACTTC.

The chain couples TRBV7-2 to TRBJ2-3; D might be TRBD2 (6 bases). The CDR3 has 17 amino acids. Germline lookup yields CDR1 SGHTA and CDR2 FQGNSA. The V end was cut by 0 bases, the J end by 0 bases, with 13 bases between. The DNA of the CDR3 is TGTGCCAGCAGCTTAGCGGCGGATCGGGGGAGCACAGATACGCAGTATTTT. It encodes CASSLAADRGSTDTQYF.